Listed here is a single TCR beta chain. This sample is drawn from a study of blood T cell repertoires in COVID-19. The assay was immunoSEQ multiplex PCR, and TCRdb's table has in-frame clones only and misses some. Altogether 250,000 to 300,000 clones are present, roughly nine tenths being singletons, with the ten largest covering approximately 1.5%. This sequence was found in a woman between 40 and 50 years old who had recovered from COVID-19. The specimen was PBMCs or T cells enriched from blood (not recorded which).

CDR3 coding DNA: TGTGCCACCAGTGATCCAGAGCGGGGCTACACCTTC. It is translated as CATSDPERGYTF. The chain recombines TRBV24-1 with TRBJ1-2; D unclear. The CDR3 covers 12 residues. The germline CDR1 and CDR2 sequences are KGHDR and SFDVKD. Trimming cost V 3 bases and J 8 bases, with 9 bases left between them.